This T cell receptor (beta chain) was sequenced during a study of tumor and adjacent non-tumor tissue in lung cancer. About the research overall: Stage I to III disease affected ten to eleven men and about five women aged 31 to 76. Each sample yielded approximately 4 million productive TCRbeta reads on average.

Three rounds of nested PCR, following a modified ARM-PCR protocol, produced the TCRbeta library. TCRdb reprocessed the multiplex PCR reads with MiXCR, giving one entry per CDR3 protein. The sample has about 110,000 distinct CDR3 sequences; around 57% are singletons. RNA was extracted from bulk tissue without any cell sorting. Distant lung tissue was collected more than 3 cm away from the tumor edge. Overall study results and limits: Patients with more diverse tumor TCRs had worse survival. Top 100 clones took a larger repertoire share in normal lung.

On this clonotype itself: Antigen: not known. Sequence at one end of the junction differs from germline and may be a read error.

The CDR3 spans 13 residues. The chain recombines TRBV12-3 or TRBV12-4 with TRBJ1-3; D ambiguous. The sample consisted of distant non-tumor lung tissue. This TCR derives from a man between 60 and 75 years old with non-small cell lung cancer. For the CDR3, the DNA is TGTGCCAGCAGTCCCTCTTCTGGAGACACCATATATTTT. As protein: CASSPSSGDTIYF.